Sequencing of this T cell receptor (beta chain) was carried out in a study of cytomegalovirus exposure and HLA in healthy donors. Study-wide findings and caveats: Rates of TCR association differed by HLA locus in a later analysis, with DRB1 highest and HLA-C lowest. Among the sequence variants, a highly shared cluster was likely an artifact of sequencing. Reports indicated that the classifier achieved high specificity and sensitivity in diagnosing cytomegalovirus status.

Details on this clone: As yet, its antigen is unknown.

PCR was performed using 60 Vbeta and 13 Jbeta primers. TCRdb's copy holds only in-frame clones and misses some; the assay was immunoSEQ multiplex PCR. The table shows about 110,000 clones, with 70% to 85% occurring only once. This CDR3 region has 16 residues. Germline loops: CDR1 SEHNR, CDR2 FQNEAQ (reference sequence). V dropped 0 bases and J dropped 6 bases, with 15 bases sitting between them. This TCR derives from a boy between 5 and 17 years old in good health and CMV-seronegative. The chain recombines TRBV7-9 with TRBJ1-5, with D possibly TRBD1 on 5 matching bases. Sequences were obtained from PBMCs. The chain's CDR3 is CASSLAQAGSGQPQHF. In DNA, the CDR3 is TGTGCCAGCAGCTTAGCTCAGGCAGGGTCGGGTCAGCCCCAGCATTTT.